The sequence of this T cell receptor (beta chain) was determined in a study of post-analysis software for immune sequencing data. Background on the study: Several disease courses (relapsing-remitting, secondary progressive and progressive-relapsing) of multiple sclerosis were included. Findings and limits, study-wide: Normalized Chao1 diversity was significantly lower in multiple sclerosis patients than in controls. Patients had higher frequencies than controls of about five TRBV segments, including TRBV5-6, TRBV5-1 and TRBV20-1.

Tagging with unique molecular identifiers was a feature of the TCR beta cDNA libraries. Yield was roughly 0.5 million cDNA molecules from roughly 0.93 to 9.6 million T cells. TCRdb re-called the PCR reads through MiXCR, storing one row per CDR3 protein. The sample has 150,000 to 200,000 distinct CDR3 sequences; approximately 31% are singletons. This clonotype was picked up many times. Its antigen is currently unknown. The germline CDR1 and CDR2 sequences are SQVTM and ANQGSEA. V lost 5 bases to trimming and J lost 0 bases; unmatched junction nucleotides: 5. This CDR3 contains 14 residues. The chain is built from TRBV29-1 and TRBJ2-3, with 7 bases identical to TRBD1. This receptor was identified in a girl aged 10 to 17 with multiple sclerosis. Sequenced: blood. In nucleotides, the CDR3 is TGCAGCGTTCACGGGACAGCCAGCACAGATACGCAGTATTTT. It translates to CSVHGTASTDTQYF.